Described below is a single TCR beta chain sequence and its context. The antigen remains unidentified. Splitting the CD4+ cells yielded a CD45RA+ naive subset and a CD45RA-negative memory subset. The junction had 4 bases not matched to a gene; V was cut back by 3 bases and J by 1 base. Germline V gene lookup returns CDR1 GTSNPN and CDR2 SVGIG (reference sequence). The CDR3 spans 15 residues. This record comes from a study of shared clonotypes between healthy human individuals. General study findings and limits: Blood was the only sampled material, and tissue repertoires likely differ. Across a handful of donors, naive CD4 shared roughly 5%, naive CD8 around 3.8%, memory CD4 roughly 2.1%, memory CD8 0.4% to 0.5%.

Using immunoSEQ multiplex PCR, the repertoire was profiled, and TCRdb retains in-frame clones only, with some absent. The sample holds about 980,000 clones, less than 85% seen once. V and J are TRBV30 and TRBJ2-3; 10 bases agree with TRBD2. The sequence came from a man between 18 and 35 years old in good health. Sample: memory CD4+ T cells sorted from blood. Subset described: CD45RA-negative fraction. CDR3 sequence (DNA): TGTGCCTGGAGGAGGCTAGCGGGGGGCACAGATACGCAGTATTTT. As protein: CAWRRLAGGTDTQYF. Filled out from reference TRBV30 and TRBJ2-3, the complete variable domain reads SQTIHQWPATLVQPVGSPLSLECTVEGTSNPNLYWYRQAAGRGLQLLFYSVGIGQISSEVPQNLSASRPQDRQFILSSKKLLLSDSGFYLCAWRRLAGGTDTQYFGPGTRLTVL.